What follows is one T cell receptor beta chain and its context. This record belongs to a study of shared clonotypes between healthy human individuals. Assay used: immunoSEQ multiplex PCR; TCRdb lists only in-frame clones, some missing. This table has some 1.5 million clones, roughly 97% appearing once. The CDR3 runs 16 residues. Trimming took off 3 bases at V and 2 bases at J, with 14 bases between the two ends. Germline V lookup: CDR1 LNHDA, CDR2 SQIVND (reference sequence). The chain carries TRBV19 and TRBJ2-1; D perhaps matches TRBD2 (5 bases). The receptor was isolated from a man aged 25 to 40 in good health. The sequenced material came from naive CD4+ T cells sorted from blood. As to subset: CD45RA+ positively selected. The CDR3: CASSMRTRIPYNEQFF. CDR3 sequence (DNA): TGTGCCAGTAGTATGCGGACTCGAATCCCCTACAATGAGCAGTTCTTC.